The T cell receptor beta chain under discussion was sequenced for a study of blood T cell repertoires in COVID-19. Study as a whole: Researchers got acute and convalescent COVID-19 samples from the United States, Italy and Spain. In each case, the material was cDNA or gDNA derived from T cells, B-cell-depleted T cells, or PBMCs.

CDR1 and CDR2 from the germline V gene are MNHEY and SMNVEV (reference sequence). This CDR3 contains 13 residues. V was cut by 5 bases and J by 8 bases, with 13 bases left in between. Original methodology: Reference gene primer amplification gave nucleated cell count estimates. TCRdb's copy holds only in-frame clones and misses some; the assay was immunoSEQ multiplex PCR. Clonal size and the V and J genes are those of that table, whereas D and trimming came from the DNA. The sample includes 110,000 to 150,000 clones, 60% to 85% of them seen just once. This clonotype was obtained from a man aged 45-65 years with active or convalescent COVID-19. Sequencing was carried out using peripheral blood. This sequence joins TRBV27 and TRBJ2-4, with D hard to call. The CDR3 spells CASSPRGVYIQYF. The DNA of the CDR3 is TGTGCCAGCAGTCCCCGAGGAGTATACATTCAGTACTTC.